This T cell receptor beta chain was sequenced during a study of identical twins. Study-wide results and caveats: Memory repertoires showed no such pattern, whereas abundant cord blood beta clonotypes carried fewer insertions. Out-of-frame TCR alpha sharing in monozygotic twins exceeded recombination model predictions.

In regard to this clonotype: Its antigen is unknown.

TCRdb redid the calling of the 5' RACE reads with MiXCR, one entry per CDR3 protein. The table has 420,000 or so distinct CDR3 sequences, less than 20% seen once. Germline lookup yields CDR1 SGHTA and CDR2 FQGNSA. Trimming took 1 base from V and 6 from J; bases not matched to a gene: 7. The CDR3 contains 16 residues. The clonotype originates from a man in his fifties or sixties in good health. The chain employs TRBV7-2 and TRBJ2-2; the match to TRBD2 covers 8 bases. Sequenced input: naive T cells sorted from blood. CDR3 sequence (DNA): TGTGCCAGCAGCTTAGGGGTCCCTAGCGGGCCCGGGGAGCTGTTTTTT. Amino acid sequence: CASSLGVPSGPGELFF.